Listed below are T cell receptor beta chains from one sample, sequenced in a study of blood T cell repertoires in COVID-19. Here immunoSEQ multiplex PCR was the method, and the copy in TCRdb shows in-frame clones only, minus some. The data show roughly 500,000 clones, roughly 89% seen once. Material for sequencing was peripheral blood. Receptors originate from a man younger than 35 with COVID-19, enrolled during active disease. CDR3s include the opening cysteine and the closing phenylalanine or tryptophan. D genes are given only for firm matches. Size is omitted from some rows. Given values are once, few, many or a class for expanded clones.

len: 14
j_gene: TRBJ2-3
abundance: .
v_gene: TRBV5-1
d_gene: .
CDR3nt: TGCGCCAGCAGCGGCGGGGTAGGGGCGGATACGCAGTATTTT
CDR3aa: CASSGGVGADTQYF

len: 15
j_gene: TRBJ1-4
abundance: .
v_gene: TRBV9
d_gene: .
CDR3nt: TGTGCCAGCAGCGTAGCTAAGGGAGTTGGAGAAAAACTGTTTTTT
CDR3aa: CASSVAKGVGEKLFF

len: 14
j_gene: TRBJ1-3
abundance: .
v_gene: TRBV19
d_gene: TRBD1
CDR3nt: TGTGCCAGTTCGACAGGGGGGCCTGGAAACACCATATATTTT
CDR3aa: CASSTGGPGNTIYF

len: 14
j_gene: TRBJ1-1
abundance: .
v_gene: TRBV6-5
d_gene: .
CDR3nt: TGTGCCAGCAGTTACTCGAGGGGAGGAATTGAAGCTTTCTTT
CDR3aa: CASSYSRGGIEAFF

len: 15
j_gene: TRBJ2-7
abundance: .
v_gene: TRBV30
d_gene: TRBD2
CDR3nt: TGTGCCTGCAGGAGGGATCTAGCGGGAGTCCACGAGCAGTACTTC
CDR3aa: CACRRDLAGVHEQYF

len: 15
j_gene: TRBJ2-2
abundance: .
v_gene: TRBV5-1
d_gene: TRBD1
CDR3nt: TGCGCCAGCAGCTTGCGAGGGGGCAACACCGGGGAGCTGTTTTTT
CDR3aa: CASSLRGGNTGELFF

len: 15
j_gene: TRBJ2-1
abundance: .
v_gene: TRBV5-1
d_gene: TRBD2
CDR3nt: TGCGCCAGCAGCTTATGGGGGGAGGGAGCCCATGAGCAGTTCTTC
CDR3aa: CASSLWGEGAHEQFF

len: 13
j_gene: TRBJ2-7
abundance: .
v_gene: TRBV30
d_gene: .
CDR3nt: TGTGCCTGGAGTGTACTAGGGGGCTACGAGCAGTACTTC
CDR3aa: CAWSVLGGYEQYF

len: 16
j_gene: TRBJ1-2
abundance: .
v_gene: TRBV5-6
d_gene: TRBD1
CDR3nt: TGTGCCAGCAGCTGGTCCGGGACAGGGTCGAACTATGGCTACACCTTC
CDR3aa: CASSWSGTGSNYGYTF

len: 13
j_gene: TRBJ2-1
abundance: .
v_gene: TRBV5-1
d_gene: .
CDR3nt: TGCGCCAGCAGCTTGGGCCCGCAGGATGAGCAGTTCTTC
CDR3aa: CASSLGPQDEQFF

len: 17
j_gene: TRBJ2-7
abundance: .
v_gene: TRBV3-1/TRBV3-2
d_gene: TRBD2
CDR3nt: TGTGCCAGCAGCCAAGATCGAGGACTAGCGATACCTTTTGAGCAGTACTTC
CDR3aa: CASSQDRGLAIPFEQYF

len: 14
j_gene: TRBJ2-5
abundance: .
v_gene: TRBV19
d_gene: .
CDR3nt: TGTGCCAGTAGTATATCGGGGGGCTGGGAGACCCAGTACTTC
CDR3aa: CASSISGGWETQYF

len: 14
j_gene: TRBJ1-2
abundance: .
v_gene: TRBV6-4
d_gene: TRBD1
CDR3nt: TGTGCCACCCCCCAGGGGGCGCGGAACTATGGCTACACCTTC
CDR3aa: CATPQGARNYGYTF

len: 13
j_gene: TRBJ2-1
abundance: .
v_gene: TRBV30
d_gene: .
CDR3nt: TGTGCCTGGAGCTCCAGTAGTAGGAGTGAGCAGTTCTTC
CDR3aa: CAWSSSSRSEQFF

len: 15
j_gene: TRBJ2-3
abundance: .
v_gene: TRBV12-5
d_gene: TRBD1
CDR3nt: TGTGCTAGTGGTTTTCGACAGGGGTTAGGAGATACGCAGTATTTT
CDR3aa: CASGFRQGLGDTQYF

len: 15
j_gene: TRBJ1-4
abundance: .
v_gene: TRBV5-1
d_gene: .
CDR3nt: TGCGCCAGCAGCTTGAATGAGGGATGGGGTGAAAAACTGTTTTTT
CDR3aa: CASSLNEGWGEKLFF

len: 17
j_gene: TRBJ2-2
abundance: .
v_gene: TRBV7-9
d_gene: TRBD1
CDR3nt: TGTGCCAGCAGCTTAGCCCACAGGGGCCCCCGAACCGGGGAGCTGTTTTTT
CDR3aa: CASSLAHRGPRTGELFF

len: 15
j_gene: TRBJ1-1
abundance: few
v_gene: TRBV27
d_gene: .
CDR3nt: TGTGCCAGCAGTTTATCGCCCGGGATGAACACTGAAGCTTTCTTT
CDR3aa: CASSLSPGMNTEAFF

len: 14
j_gene: TRBJ1-1
abundance: once
v_gene: TRBV9
d_gene: TRBD1
CDR3nt: TGTGCCAGCTCCCAACAGGGGGTGAACACTGAAGCTTTCTTT
CDR3aa: CASSQQGVNTEAFF

len: 17
j_gene: TRBJ2-7
abundance: few
v_gene: TRBV4-2
d_gene: .
CDR3nt: TGTGCCAGCAGCCAAGAGGGGGGACCGGGACAGTACTACGAGCAGTACTTC
CDR3aa: CASSQEGGPGQYYEQYF

len: 16
j_gene: TRBJ2-5
abundance: once
v_gene: TRBV15
d_gene: TRBD2
CDR3nt: TGTGCCACCAGCAGACCCGAGCGGGAGGGCTTGGAGACCCAGTACTTC
CDR3aa: CATSRPEREGLETQYF

len: 13
j_gene: TRBJ1-3
abundance: .
v_gene: TRBV30
d_gene: .
CDR3nt: TGTGCCTGGAGTTCGGGGGTAGGAAACACCATATATTTT
CDR3aa: CAWSSGVGNTIYF

len: 11
j_gene: TRBJ2-7
abundance: .
v_gene: TRBV7-8
d_gene: .
CDR3nt: TGTGCCAGCAGCCCGTTAAACGAGCAGTACTTC
CDR3aa: CASSPLNEQYF

len: 13
j_gene: TRBJ1-1
abundance: .
v_gene: TRBV29-1
d_gene: .
CDR3nt: TGCAGCGTGAAGGTAGGGAGGGACACTGAAGCTTTCTTT
CDR3aa: CSVKVGRDTEAFF

len: 16
j_gene: TRBJ2-2
abundance: .
v_gene: TRBV10-2
d_gene: TRBD1
CDR3nt: TGCGCCAGCAGAAACCCCCCGGGACAGATCACCGGGGAGCTGTTTTTT
CDR3aa: CASRNPPGQITGELFF

len: 11
j_gene: TRBJ2-3
abundance: .
v_gene: TRBV2
d_gene: .
CDR3nt: TGTGCCAGCAATCTAGATTATACGCAGTATTTT
CDR3aa: CASNLDYTQYF

len: 12
j_gene: TRBJ2-5
abundance: .
v_gene: TRBV11-3
d_gene: .
CDR3nt: TGTGCCAGCAGCTTAGAGCAGTGGACCCAGTACTTC
CDR3aa: CASSLEQWTQYF

len: 15
j_gene: TRBJ2-2
abundance: .
v_gene: TRBV6-5
d_gene: TRBD2
CDR3nt: TGTGCCAGCACCCGACTAGCGGGAGAGGTCGGGGAGCTGTTTTTT
CDR3aa: CASTRLAGEVGELFF

len: 15
j_gene: TRBJ1-2
abundance: .
v_gene: TRBV27
d_gene: TRBD1
CDR3nt: TGTGCCAGCAGTTCCGGGACAGGGACGAGAAGTGGCTACACCTTC
CDR3aa: CASSSGTGTRSGYTF

len: 16
j_gene: TRBJ2-1
abundance: .
v_gene: TRBV25-1
d_gene: TRBD1
CDR3nt: TGTGCCAGCAGTACTCCCGGGACAGGGGAATACAATGAGCAGTTCTTC
CDR3aa: CASSTPGTGEYNEQFF

len: 17
j_gene: TRBJ1-6
abundance: .
v_gene: TRBV3-1/TRBV3-2
d_gene: .
CDR3nt: TGTGCCAGCAGCTTGGAGGCCCCTAGCTCCTATAATTCACCCCTCCACTTT
CDR3aa: CASSLEAPSSYNSPLHF

len: 16
j_gene: TRBJ2-7
abundance: .
v_gene: TRBV2
d_gene: TRBD2
CDR3nt: TGTGCCAGCAGTGATGCCCAGCGGGGGGGATTTGACGAGCAGTACTTC
CDR3aa: CASSDAQRGGFDEQYF

len: 16
j_gene: TRBJ2-3
abundance: .
v_gene: TRBV6-2/TRBV6-3
d_gene: TRBD2
CDR3nt: TGTGCCAGCAGTTCGAACCATCGGACTAGCGCTTATACGCAGTATTTT
CDR3aa: CASSSNHRTSAYTQYF

len: 14
j_gene: TRBJ1-6
abundance: .
v_gene: TRBV9
d_gene: .
CDR3nt: TGTGCCAGCAGCGTAACGACGGGTGATTCACCCCTCCACTTT
CDR3aa: CASSVTTGDSPLHF

len: 13
j_gene: TRBJ1-1
abundance: .
v_gene: TRBV3-1/TRBV3-2
d_gene: TRBD1
CDR3nt: TGTGCCAGCAGCCATCAGGGGGTGACTGAAGCTTTCTTT
CDR3aa: CASSHQGVTEAFF

len: 18
j_gene: TRBJ2-7
abundance: .
v_gene: TRBV3-1/TRBV3-2
d_gene: TRBD2
CDR3nt: TGTGCCAGCAGCCAAGATCCCCCGCGCGGGAGGGCCGGTAACGAGCAGTACTTC
CDR3aa: CASSQDPPRGRAGNEQYF

len: 14
j_gene: TRBJ2-5
abundance: once
v_gene: TRBV5-5
d_gene: TRBD1
CDR3nt: TGTGCCAGCAGCCCCGGGACAGGGCTAGAGACCCAGTACTTC
CDR3aa: CASSPGTGLETQYF